This TCR beta chain derives from a study of beta chain features in type 1 diabetes. Study background: When patients were set against healthy donors, age, gender and cell yields were similar.

The entirety of the isolated RNA underwent reverse transcription, so expressed TCRB transcripts were sequenced. Profiling relied on immunoSEQ multiplex PCR, and the TCRdb table lists in-frame clones only, not all of them. The table lists tens of thousands of clones, around 68% of them singletons. Broader study findings: The naive, central memory and Treg TCRB repertoires looked more alike in patients than they did in healthy donors. There was no resolution here of whether HLA type influences TCRB rearrangement. Significant though moderate, a shortening of TCRB CDR3s appeared in all four CD4+ subsets of Type 1 diabetes patients.

V was clipped by 6 bases and J by 4 bases; unmatched bases: 8. The CDR3 runs to 14 residues. Germline-derived CDR1 and CDR2 are SQVTM and ANQGSEA. A note on this clone: Its antigen is undetermined.

The chain couples TRBV29-1 to TRBJ2-7; TRBD2 matches at 11 bases. Sequenced: Tregs from blood. The receptor was isolated from a man aged 18 to 35 with type 1 diabetes. This CDR3 is CSVARGLAGYEQYF. The CDR3 DNA reads TGCAGCGTAGCAAGAGGACTAGCGGGTTACGAGCAGTACTTC.